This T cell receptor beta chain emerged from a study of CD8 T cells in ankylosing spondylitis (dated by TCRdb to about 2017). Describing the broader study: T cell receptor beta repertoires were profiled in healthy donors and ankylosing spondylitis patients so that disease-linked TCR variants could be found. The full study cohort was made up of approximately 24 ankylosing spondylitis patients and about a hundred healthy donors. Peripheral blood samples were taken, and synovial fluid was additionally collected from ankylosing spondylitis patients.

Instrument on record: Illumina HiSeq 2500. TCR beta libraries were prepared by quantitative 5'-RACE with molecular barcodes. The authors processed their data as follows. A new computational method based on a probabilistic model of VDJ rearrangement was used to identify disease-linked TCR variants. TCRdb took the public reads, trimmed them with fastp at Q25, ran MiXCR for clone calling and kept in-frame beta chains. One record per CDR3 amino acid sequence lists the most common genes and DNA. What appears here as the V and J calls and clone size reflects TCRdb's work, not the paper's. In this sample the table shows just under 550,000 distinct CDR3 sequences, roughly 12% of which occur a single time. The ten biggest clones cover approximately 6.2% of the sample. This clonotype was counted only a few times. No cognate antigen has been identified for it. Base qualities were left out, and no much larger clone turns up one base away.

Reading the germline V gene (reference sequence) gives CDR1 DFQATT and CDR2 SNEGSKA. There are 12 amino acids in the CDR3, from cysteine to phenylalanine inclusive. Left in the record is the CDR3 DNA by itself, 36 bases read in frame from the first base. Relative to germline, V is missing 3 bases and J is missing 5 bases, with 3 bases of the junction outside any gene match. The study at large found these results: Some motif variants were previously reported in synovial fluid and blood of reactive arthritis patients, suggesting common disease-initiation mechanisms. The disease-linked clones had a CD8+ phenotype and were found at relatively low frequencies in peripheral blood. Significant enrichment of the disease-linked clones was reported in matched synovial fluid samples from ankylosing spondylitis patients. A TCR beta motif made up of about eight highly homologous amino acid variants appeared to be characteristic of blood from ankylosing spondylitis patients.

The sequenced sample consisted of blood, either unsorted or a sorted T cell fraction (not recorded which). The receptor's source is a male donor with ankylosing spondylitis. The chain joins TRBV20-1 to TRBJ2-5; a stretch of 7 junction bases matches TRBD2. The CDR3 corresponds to CSASGRVETQYF. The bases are TGCAGTGCTAGTGGGAGGGTGGAGACCCAGTACTTC.